These T cell receptor beta chains were read from a single sample in a study of blood T cell repertoires in COVID-19. Only in-frame clones appear in the TCRdb table, and some are missing; sequencing was by immunoSEQ multiplex PCR. The profile shows 90,000 to 150,000 clones, about four fifths of them singletons. The sequencing sample was made of peripheral blood. Every receptor here comes from a human donor in a cohort sampled during active COVID-19. Both conserved end residues are part of each CDR3. D genes are given only for firm matches. Size is stated for part of the rows, as once, few or many counts, or as a class when the clone is expanded.

>TRBD2|TRBV29-1|NA|TRBJ2-3
TGCAGCGTTGAGCGTGGGACTAGCGGGAGAAATACGCAGTATTTT
CSVERGTSGRNTQYF
>TRBD2|TRBV9|NA|TRBJ2-5
TGTGCCAGCGGCCTCGGGGGGACCCAAGAGACCCAGTACTTC
CASGLGGTQETQYF
>NA|TRBV29-1|NA|TRBJ2-1
TGCAGCGTTGATTTCCGGGACAAAGGAACATCAGATGAGCAGTTCTTC
CSVDFRDKGTSDEQFF
>NA|TRBV28|NA|TRBJ1-5
TGTGCCAGCAGTGAGAGCAATCAGCCCCAGCATTTT
CASSESNQPQHF
>NA|TRBV7-8|NA|TRBJ1-1
TGTGCCAGCAGCTTAGCGCAGTTTCGGAGGGTTGACACTGAAGCTTTCTTT
CASSLAQFRRVDTEAFF
>NA|TRBV25-1|NA|TRBJ2-2
TGTGCCAGCATGTCCAGGGCAGCGAACACCGGGGAGCTGTTTTTT
CASMSRAANTGELFF
>NA|TRBV7-9|NA|TRBJ2-7
TGTGCCAGCAGCTTAGAGAGGGCCTACGAGCAGTACTTC
CASSLERAYEQYF
>NA|TRBV7-9|few|TRBJ1-2
TGTGCCAGCAGCGCGGCGGGGTGGGATGGCTACACCTTC
CASSAAGWDGYTF
>TRBD1|TRBV3-1/TRBV3-2|NA|TRBJ2-7
TGTGCCAGCAGCTCACCGGACAGGGGCACCTACGAGCAGTACTTC
CASSSPDRGTYEQYF
>TRBD2|TRBV2|NA|TRBJ2-3
TGTGCCAGCAGTGAGGCGGCGGGGGGCCCAGATACGCAGTATTTT
CASSEAAGGPDTQYF
>TRBD1|TRBV5-6|NA|TRBJ2-7
TGTGCCAGCAGCGAGACCGGGACAGCTCAGTTGGAGCAGTACTTC
CASSETGTAQLEQYF
>NA|TRBV6-5|NA|TRBJ1-5
TGTGCCAGCAGCCCCGGGTCAAAAAATCAGCCCCAGCATTTT
CASSPGSKNQPQHF
>TRBD1|TRBV7-2|few|TRBJ1-1
TGTGCCAGCAGCTACGGACAGGGGTCCACTGAAGCTTTCTTT
CASSYGQGSTEAFF
>NA|TRBV19|NA|TRBJ2-6
TGTGCCAGTAGTATAGGGGCAGCCTCTGGGGCCAACGTCCTGACTTTC
CASSIGAASGANVLTF
>NA|TRBV29-1|NA|TRBJ1-2
TGCAGCGTACAGGGTACTGGCTACACCTTC
CSVQGTGYTF
>NA|TRBV7-2|NA|TRBJ2-5
TGTGCCAGCAGCTCCCAAGCTTTGACCCAGTACTTC
CASSSQALTQYF
>NA|TRBV6-2/TRBV6-3|NA|TRBJ1-5
TGTGCCAGCAGTTATACAGTAGGCCGCAATCAGCCCCAGCATTTT
CASSYTVGRNQPQHF
>TRBD2|TRBV3-1/TRBV3-2|many|TRBJ2-1
TGTGCCAGCAGCCAAGATTTGAGCGGGGCCTACAATGAGCAGTTCTTC
CASSQDLSGAYNEQFF
>TRBD2|TRBV24-1|few|TRBJ2-3
TGTGCCACCAGTGGCCGGATAGCGGGGTCGGGGGATACGCAGTATTTT
CATSGRIAGSGDTQYF
>NA|TRBV11-3|NA|TRBJ1-1
TGTGCCAGCAGCCACCGAGGGACTGAAGCTTTCTTT
CASSHRGTEAFF
>TRBD2|TRBV7-2|NA|TRBJ2-7
TGTGCCAGCAGCTGGCTTAGCGGGTCCTCCTACGAGCAGTACTTC
CASSWLSGSSYEQYF
>TRBD1|TRBV6-4|NA|TRBJ2-7
TGTGCCCCTCAGACATCACGGACAGGGATTTCCGAGCAGTACTTC
CAPQTSRTGISEQYF
>NA|TRBV9|NA|TRBJ1-3
TGTGCCAGCAGCGTAGGGAGATCTGGAAACACCATATATTTT
CASSVGRSGNTIYF
>NA|TRBV3-1/TRBV3-2|NA|TRBJ1-3
TGTGCCAGCAGCCAAGATTTTAACAGTCCCGTATATTTT
CASSQDFNSPVYF
>NA|TRBV5-1|NA|TRBJ1-1
TGCGCCAGCAGCCGATCCGGTACAGGGAACACTGAAGCTTTCTTT
CASSRSGTGNTEAFF
>NA|TRBV4-3|NA|TRBJ2-2
TGCGCCAGCAGCCAAGGGACAACGAACACCGGGGAGCTGTTTTTT
CASSQGTTNTGELFF
>NA|TRBV7-6|NA|TRBJ2-1
TGTGCCAGCAGCTCGGGGAGCTCCTACAATGAGCAGTTCTTC
CASSSGSSYNEQFF
>TRBD1|TRBV11-2|NA|TRBJ1-6
TGTGCCAGCACGCTGACAGGGGCAGTCAGAAGTTTGAATTCACCCCTCCACTTT
CASTLTGAVRSLNSPLHF
>TRBD1|TRBV27|NA|TRBJ1-2
TGTGCCAGCAGTTTATCTCCTACCAAGGACAGGTCTAACTATGGCTACACCTTC
CASSLSPTKDRSNYGYTF
>TRBD1|TRBV5-1|NA|TRBJ2-7
TGCGCCAGCAGCACCGGGACAGGGGTTTACGAGCAGTACTTC
CASSTGTGVYEQYF
>TRBD1|TRBV13|NA|TRBJ1-4
TGTGCCAGCAGCTTTAACAGGGGAAGGAATGAAAAACTGTTTTTT
CASSFNRGRNEKLFF
>NA|TRBV19|NA|TRBJ1-5
TGTGCGGGGGGGGGAATAAGCAATCAGCCCCAGCATTTT
CAGGGISNQPQHF
>NA|TRBV7-2|NA|TRBJ2-5
TGTGCCAGCAGCATGAACAGGGCCGAGACCCAGTACTTC
CASSMNRAETQYF
>TRBD2|TRBV5-1|NA|TRBJ2-7
TGCGCCAGCAGCTTGGAGACTAGCGGGTTCTACGAGCAGTACTTC
CASSLETSGFYEQYF
>NA|TRBV30|once|TRBJ1-6
TGTGCCTGGAGTGTACGTTACAGGGAACAAGGATCACCCCTCCACTTT
CAWSVRYREQGSPLHF
>NA|TRBV6-2/TRBV6-3|NA|TRBJ1-4
TGTGCCAGTAGTTCGACGTATCTGGAGGAAAAACTGTTTTTT
CASSSTYLEEKLFF
>TRBD1|TRBV5-6|NA|TRBJ1-2
TGTGCCAGCAGCTTGGTAGGGGGCAACTATGGCTACACCTTC
CASSLVGGNYGYTF
>TRBD2|TRBV4-3|NA|TRBJ2-5
TGCGCCAGCAGCCAAGACGCTAGCGGTAAAGAGACCCAGTACTTC
CASSQDASGKETQYF
>TRBD2|TRBV9|medium-sized|TRBJ2-5
TGTGCCAGCAGCGGCAAGACTAGCGGGGGAGGGACCCAGTACTTC
CASSGKTSGGGTQYF
>NA|TRBV6-5|NA|TRBJ1-6
TGTGCCAGCAGTTACTCCCGGGAATATAATTCACCCCTCCACTTT
CASSYSREYNSPLHF
>TRBD2|TRBV10-3|NA|TRBJ2-7
TGTGCCATCAAGCCTAGCGGGGGATCCTACGAGCAGTACTTC
CAIKPSGGSYEQYF
>NA|TRBV7-9|NA|TRBJ1-4
TGTGCCAGCGCCGGGTTTGGGGGGAGACGGGAAAAACTGTTTTTT
CASAGFGGRREKLFF
>TRBD2|TRBV2|NA|TRBJ2-3
TGTGCCAGCAGTGAATCTCCCAGCGGGAGAACAGATACGCAGTATTTT
CASSESPSGRTDTQYF
>TRBD2|TRBV6-2/TRBV6-3|NA|TRBJ2-1
TGTGCCAGCAGTCCGACCGGGACTAGCGGGAACGATGAGCAGTTCTTC
CASSPTGTSGNDEQFF
>NA|TRBV28|NA|TRBJ2-7
TGTGCCAGCAGCCACCACCGGGACACCAAGAGGCCTACCTACGAGCAGTACTTC
CASSHHRDTKRPTYEQYF
>NA|TRBV21-1|once|TRBJ1-2
TGTGCCAGCAGCAATTGGGGCGATGGCTACACCTTC
CASSNWGDGYTF
>NA|TRBV2|NA|TRBJ1-2
TGTGCCAGCCTCGAGGCAGTATATGGCTACACCTTC
CASLEAVYGYTF
>TRBD1|TRBV19|once|TRBJ2-1
TGTGCCAGTAGTTCCGGGACAGGGTGGAATGAGCAGTTCTTC
CASSSGTGWNEQFF
>TRBD1|TRBV11-1|NA|TRBJ1-1
TGTGCCAGCAGCTGGGAGGCGACAGGGGGGAACACTGAAGCTTTCTTT
CASSWEATGGNTEAFF
>TRBD1|TRBV30|NA|TRBJ2-7
TGTGCCTGGAGTGTACAGGACAGGGACTCCTACGAGCAGTACTTC
CAWSVQDRDSYEQYF
>NA|TRBV6-6|NA|TRBJ1-5
TGTGCCAGCAGTTACTCGGGGGCCCACAATCAGCCCCAGCATTTT
CASSYSGAHNQPQHF
>NA|TRBV28|NA|TRBJ1-4
TGTGCCAGCCATGACCCCGGCAGGGGAAATGAAAAACTGTTTTTT
CASHDPGRGNEKLFF